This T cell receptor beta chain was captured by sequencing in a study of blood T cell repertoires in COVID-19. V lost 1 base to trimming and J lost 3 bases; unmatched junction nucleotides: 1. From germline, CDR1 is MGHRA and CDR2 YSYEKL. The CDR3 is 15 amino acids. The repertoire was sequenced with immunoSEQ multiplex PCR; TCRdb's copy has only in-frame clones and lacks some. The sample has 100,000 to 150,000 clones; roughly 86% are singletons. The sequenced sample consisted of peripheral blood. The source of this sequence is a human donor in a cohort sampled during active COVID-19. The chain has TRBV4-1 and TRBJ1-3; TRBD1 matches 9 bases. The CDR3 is CASSQGDRDGNTIYF. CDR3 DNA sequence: TGCGCCAGCAGCCAAGGGGACAGGGATGGAAACACCATATATTTT.